This T cell receptor beta chain came from a study of blood T cell repertoires in COVID-19. Method: immunoSEQ multiplex PCR; TCRdb's copy keeps in-frame clones and lacks some. The data hold 80,000 to 90,000 clones, with roughly four fifths observed a single time. The clonotype comes from an elderly woman with acute or convalescent COVID-19. Sequenced: peripheral blood.

The DNA for the CDR3 is TGTGCCAGCAGCCAAGCTAGCGGGAGGGTCTACAATGAGCAGTTCTTC. It specifies CASSQASGRVYNEQFF. The rearrangement links TRBV4-2 to TRBJ2-1, with 12 bases aligning to TRBD2. Germline CDR1 is LGHNA and CDR2 is YNFKEQ. After removal of 1 base from V and 3 bases from J, the junction contained 1 base not matched to a gene. CDR3 length: 16 amino acids.